This TCR beta chain was profiled in a study of identical twins. Concerning this clonotype: Its antigen is unidentified.

General study results and limits: Clonotypes of the beta chain that were abundant in cord blood carried fewer insertions (memory repertoires showed none). The degree of excess twin sharing was weaker in beta out-of-frame sequences.

This CDR3 has 13 amino acids. The V gene lost 8 bases and the J gene lost 2 bases, with 14 bases spanning the gap. From germline, CDR1 is DFQATT and CDR2 SNEGSKA (reference sequence). cDNA carried unique molecular identifiers, and a universal primer site was added by template switching. TCRdb re-called the 5' RACE reads with MiXCR, one entry per CDR3 protein. The table lists some 500,000 distinct CDR3 sequences, 12% to 15% of them singletons. This same sample was also part of a study on yellow fever vaccine responses in identical twins.

The chain employs TRBV20-1 and TRBJ2-3, with TRBD1 as a possible D gene (5 bases). This clonotype originated in a woman under 30 in good health. The material sequenced was CD4+ T cells sorted from blood. The CDR3: CSSKGASTDTQYF. Here the CDR3 DNA reads TGCAGTTCAAAAGGGGCCTCCACAGATACGCAGTATTTT.